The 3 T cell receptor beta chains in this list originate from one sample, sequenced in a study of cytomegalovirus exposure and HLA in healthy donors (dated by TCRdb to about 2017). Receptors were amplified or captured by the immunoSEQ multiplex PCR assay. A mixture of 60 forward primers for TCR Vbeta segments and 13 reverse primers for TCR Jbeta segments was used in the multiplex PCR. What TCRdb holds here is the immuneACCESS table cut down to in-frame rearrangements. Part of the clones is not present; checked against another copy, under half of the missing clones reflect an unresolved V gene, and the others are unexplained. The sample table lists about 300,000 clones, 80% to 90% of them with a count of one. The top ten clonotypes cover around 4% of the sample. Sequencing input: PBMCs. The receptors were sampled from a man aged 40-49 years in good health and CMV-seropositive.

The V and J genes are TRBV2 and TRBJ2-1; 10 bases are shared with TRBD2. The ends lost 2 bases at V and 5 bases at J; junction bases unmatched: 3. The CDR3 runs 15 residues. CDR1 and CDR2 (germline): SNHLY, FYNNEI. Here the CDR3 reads CASSELAGDHNEQFF. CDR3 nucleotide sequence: TGTGCCAGCAGTGAACTAGCGGGAGACCACAATGAGCAGTTCTTC.

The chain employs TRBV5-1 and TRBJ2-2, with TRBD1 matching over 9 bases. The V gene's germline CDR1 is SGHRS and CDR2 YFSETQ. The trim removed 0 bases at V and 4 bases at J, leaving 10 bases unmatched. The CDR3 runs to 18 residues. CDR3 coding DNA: TGCGCCAGCAGCTTGGAAGGGACAGGGATCACGGTCACCGGGGAGCTGTTTTTT. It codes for CASSLEGTGITVTGELFF.

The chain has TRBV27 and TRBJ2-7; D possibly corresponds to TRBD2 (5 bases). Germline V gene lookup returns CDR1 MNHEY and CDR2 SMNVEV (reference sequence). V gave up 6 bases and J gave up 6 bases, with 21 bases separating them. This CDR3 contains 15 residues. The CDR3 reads CASSPLRTPTSEQYF. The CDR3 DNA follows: TGTGCCAGCAGCCCTCTTAGGACTCCTACCAGCGAGCAGTACTTC.